One sample yielded the 26 T cell receptor beta chains listed below, sequenced in a study of control samples from healthy donors and cancer patients. Generated by immunoSEQ multiplex PCR, the TCRdb table keeps only in-frame clones and is missing some. The sample lists roughly 63,000 clones, around 90% seen once, with about 1.7% in the top ten. Sequenced input: PBMCs. These receptors all come from a man between 35 and 55 years old with colorectal cancer.

The table lists this clone with a count of one. V and J are TRBV2 and TRBJ2-3, with 7 bases lining up with TRBD2. Germline trimming cut 2 bases from V and 2 bases from J; bases unmatched to any gene: 16. The length of the CDR3 is 19 residues. The germline V gene encodes CDR1 SNHLY and CDR2 FYNNEI. The CDR3 region is CASSEPAAGPQLVTDTQYF. CDR3 nucleotide sequence: TGTGCCAGCAGTGAACCCGCAGCGGGGCCCCAGCTAGTCACAGATACGCAGTATTTT.

The chain recombines TRBV19 with TRBJ2-2; D unresolved. The CDR3 sequence is 12 residues long. Per the germline V gene, CDR1 is LNHDA and CDR2 is SQIVND (reference sequence). The V and J ends lost 7 bases and 1 base respectively, with 4 bases between them. The CDR3 DNA sequence: TGTGCCAGTACCAGGAACACCGGGGAGCTGTTTTTT. Amino acid sequence: CASTRNTGELFF.

This clone was recorded once. This chain joins TRBV5-1 and TRBJ1-3; 10 bases align to TRBD1. V was pared by 4 bases and J by 3 bases, with 7 bases of the junction left unmatched. The germline V gene has CDR1 SGHRS and CDR2 YFSETQ. The CDR3 has 16 residues. The CDR3 region has the DNA TGCGCCAGCAGCCCCGGGACAGGGGCATATGGAAACACCATATATTTT. It encodes CASSPGTGAYGNTIYF.

J is TRBJ2-7 and V is TRBV10-3; TRBD1 agrees at 10 bases. J gave up 5 bases and V 5 bases, and 15 bases lay outside the gene matches. There are 17 residues in the CDR3. Germline values: CDR1 ENHRY, CDR2 SYGVKD. The CDR3 DNA reads TGTGCCATCAGTAATAGAATCTCGGACAGGGGGTCCCACGAGCAGTACTTC. Protein sequence: CAISNRISDRGSHEQYF.

The chain uses TRBV6-5 and TRBJ1-2; D not certain. The CDR3 extends over 12 amino acids. V lost 8 bases, J lost 3 bases, and 10 bases lay in between. Per germline, CDR1 MNHEY and CDR2 SVGAGI. This CDR3 is CASGKGYYGYTF. DNA for the CDR3: TGTGCCAGCGGGAAAGGGTACTATGGCTACACCTTC.

The table lists this clone with a count of one. The CDR3 DNA sequence: TGTGCCAGCAGCGTTGACTCGGGGTCCTATGGCTACACCTTC. Amino acids: CASSVDSGSYGYTF. V and J are TRBV9 and TRBJ1-2, with D unresolved. V lost 2 bases to trimming and J lost 4 bases, with 12 bases between them. Germline lookup yields CDR1 SGDLS and CDR2 YYNGEE. The CDR3 loop spans 14 amino acids.

The rearrangement uses TRBV5-8 and TRBJ1-3, with a weak D call TRBD1 (5 bases). V was clipped by 4 bases and J by 0 bases, with 11 bases between them. The CDR3 has 15 amino acids. CDR1 and CDR2 (germline): SGHTS, YDEGEE. This CDR3 is CASSRGGYSGNTIYF. As DNA, the CDR3 is TGTGCCAGCAGCCGGGGGGGGTACTCTGGAAACACCATATATTTT.

The V and J genes are TRBV9 and TRBJ1-1; D unresolved. V was shortened by 0 bases and J by 5 bases, with 8 bases between the two germline ends. This CDR3 has 13 residues. Germline-derived CDR1 and CDR2 are SGDLS and YYNGEE. The DNA for the CDR3 is TGTGCCAGCAGCGTAGACCTCGCAACTGAAGCTTTCTTT. As protein: CASSVDLATEAFF.

This clone was seen only once. This chain joins TRBV11-3 and TRBJ2-7; D might be TRBD2 (6 bases). Germline V gene data show CDR1 as SGHNT and CDR2 as YENEEA. V shed 0 bases and J shed 4 bases, with 10 bases lying between them. The CDR3 extends over 14 amino acids. The CDR3 sequence is CASSLDRRGYEQYF. Written as DNA, the CDR3 is TGTGCCAGCAGCTTAGATCGGAGGGGTTACGAGCAGTACTTC.

The chain is built from TRBV11-2 and TRBJ1-6, with TRBD1 as a possible D gene (5 bases). CDR3 size: 14 residues. The germline V gene encodes CDR1 SGHAT and CDR2 FQNNGV. The V end lost 5 bases, the J end lost 8 bases, and 13 bases lay between the germline ends. In nucleotides, the CDR3 is TGTGCCAGCAGCCAGGGCTATGGGCATTCACCCCTCCACTTT. Amino acids: CASSQGYGHSPLHF.

V is TRBV7-9 and J is TRBJ1-6; 8 positions match TRBD1. The CDR3 runs to 19 residues. Per germline, CDR1 SEHNR and CDR2 FQNEAQ (reference sequence). The V and J ends lost 5 bases and 7 bases, in that order; junction bases with no gene match: 19. CDR3 bases: TGTGCCAGCAGCCTCGGGACAGGCGGCGGGCGGGGTAGCAATTCACCCCTCCACTTT. Protein product: CASSLGTGGGRGSNSPLHF. Looking up the rest from reference TRBV7-9 and TRBJ1-6 gives the full variable domain: DTGVSQNPRHKITKRGQNVTFRCDPISEHNRLYWYRQTLGQGPEFLTYFQNEAQLEKSRLLSDRFSAERPKGSFSTLEIQRTEQGDSAMYLCASSLGTGGGRGSNSPLHFGNGTRLTVT.

This chain connects TRBV2 to TRBJ1-2, with 8 bases identical to TRBD1. Losses at the gene ends were 6 bases for V and 8 bases for J; bases not matched to a gene: 17. CDR1 and CDR2 from the germline V gene are SNHLY and FYNNEI. The CDR3 is 16 residues long. The CDR3 DNA sequence: TGTGCCAGCAGCCCACGACAGGGGCCGAACCTCGGAGGCTACACCTTC. It codes for CASSPRQGPNLGGYTF.

The chain links TRBV25-1 to TRBJ1-6, with no clear D. In germline, CDR1 is MGHDK, CDR2 SYGVNS. Trimming shortened V by 3 bases and J by 5 bases, and 11 bases separated the two germline ends. The CDR3 covers 15 residues. The CDR3 DNA follows: TGTGCCAGCAGTGACGCCAGGTTGCATAATTCACCCCTCCACTTT. Its translation: CASSDARLHNSPLHF. The full variable domain, rest sourced from reference TRBV25-1 and TRBJ1-6, is EADIYQTPRYLVIGTGKKITLECSQTMGHDKMYWYQQDPGMELHLIHYSYGVNSTEKGDLSSESTVSRIRTEHFPLTLESARPSHTSQYLCASSDARLHNSPLHFGNGTRLTVT.

The chain combines TRBV19 with TRBJ2-1; 9 bases line up with TRBD2. With V trimmed by 7 bases and J by 6 bases, 10 bases remained unmatched. From germline, CDR1 is LNHDA and CDR2 SQIVND (reference sequence). This CDR3 is 15 amino acids long. The CDR3 DNA reads as TGTGCCAGTACCCCAGGGACTAGCTTGAGCAATGAGCAGTTCTTC. It encodes CASTPGTSLSNEQFF.

The chain recombines TRBV20-1 with TRBJ1-1, with TRBD1 as a possible D gene (5 bases). Germline V gene sequence: CDR1 DFQATT, CDR2 SNEGSKA (reference sequence). The V end was cut by 2 bases, the J end by 5 bases, with 6 bases between. The length of the CDR3 is 11 residues. Here the CDR3 reads CSARKGTEAFF. CDR3 DNA: TGCAGTGCTAGAAAGGGGACTGAAGCTTTCTTT.

This chain uses TRBV19 with TRBJ2-1; TRBD2 aligns across 11 bases. Germline trimming cut 5 bases from V and 0 bases from J; bases unmatched to any gene: 6. CDR3 size: 17 residues. The germline V gene encodes CDR1 LNHDA and CDR2 SQIVND (reference sequence). Written as DNA, the CDR3 is TGTGCCAGTAGTCCCTTTAGCGGGGGGGTCTCCTACAATGAGCAGTTCTTC. This encodes CASSPFSGGVSYNEQFF. Full variable domain (missing parts from reference TRBV19 and TRBJ2-1): DGGITQSPKYLFRKEGQNVTLSCEQNLNHDAMYWYRQDPGQGLRLIYYSQIVNDFQKGDIAEGYSVSREKKESFPLTVTSAQKNPTAFYLCASSPFSGGVSYNEQFFGPGTRLTVL.

V usage is TRBV11-3 and J usage is TRBJ1-4, with D unclear. Germline V gene sequence: CDR1 SGHNT, CDR2 YENEEA. This CDR3 comprises 16 residues. V lost 0 bases, J lost 5 bases, and 13 bases lay in between. The CDR3 DNA sequence: TGTGCCAGCAGCTTAGATACTACGGGCTTGAATGAAAAACTGTTTTTT. As protein: CASSLDTTGLNEKLFF.

The J gene is TRBJ1-5, the V gene TRBV3-1 (or the pseudogene TRBV3-2), with 9 bases matching TRBD1. The CDR3 is 17 amino acids. Trimming at V came to 3 bases and at J to 3 bases, leaving 9 bases not matched to a gene. Germline V CDR1 and CDR2: LGHDT, YNNKEL (reference sequence). CDR3 residues: CASSQCRDRDANQPQHF. In DNA, the CDR3 is TGTGCCAGCAGCCAGTGCCGGGACAGGGACGCCAATCAGCCCCAGCATTTT.

V and J are TRBV4-1 and TRBJ2-3; D gene unclear. The end of the DNA fits TRBJ2-1 better, so the J call may be wrong. CDR3 length equals 15 residues. In germline, CDR1 is MGHRA, CDR2 YSYEKL. CDR3 loop: CASSQIFGLPHEQFF. The DNA for the CDR3 is TGCGCCAGCAGCCAGATTTTTGGTCTCCCGCATGAGCAGTTCTTC.

The V gene is TRBV5-5, the J gene TRBJ2-7, with TRBD2 as a possible D gene (5 bases). Germline CDR1 is SGHKS and CDR2 is YYEKEE (reference sequence). The CDR3 contains 17 residues. Trimming took 1 base from V and 1 from J, leaving 18 bases between them. CDR3 sequence: CASSLTPSLRVSYEQYF. The CDR3 DNA sequence: TGTGCCAGCAGCTTGACTCCGTCCTTGCGGGTTTCCTACGAGCAGTACTTC. Full variable domain (remainder filled in from reference TRBV5-5 and TRBJ2-7): DAGVTQSPTHLIKTRGQQVTLRCSPISGHKSVSWYQQVLGQGPQFIFQYYEKEERGRGNFPDRFSARQFPNYSSELNVNALLLGDSALYLCASSLTPSLRVSYEQYFGPGTRLTVT.

The CDR3 nucleotides read TGTGCCAGCGGGGGAGGAAGAGATACGCAGTATTTT. It specifies CASGGGRDTQYF. The V call is TRBV19, the J call TRBJ2-3; D possibly corresponds to TRBD2 (6 bases). This CDR3 has 12 residues. Germline CDR1 LNHDA, CDR2 SQIVND (reference sequence). Trimming took 9 bases from V and 5 from J, leaving 12 bases between them.

This clone was recorded a few times. The V gene is TRBV19, the J gene TRBJ2-2; D possibly corresponds to TRBD1 (6 bases). Germline V CDR1 and CDR2: LNHDA, SQIVND (reference sequence). This CDR3 contains 15 residues. V dropped 10 bases and J dropped 1 base, with 16 bases sitting between them. CDR3 bases: TGTGCCACCCAAAAAGGGACACAGAACACCGGGGAGCTGTTTTTT. This gives the protein CATQKGTQNTGELFF.

This chain links TRBV30 with TRBJ2-5; no reliable D call. Trimming removed 0 bases at V and 7 bases at J, with 6 bases between. The CDR3 totals 11 residues. CDR1 is GTSNPN, CDR2 SVGIG, per germline (reference sequence). DNA of the CDR3: TGTGCCTGGAGTGTCCTAGGGACCCAGTACTTC. Translated, it gives CAWSVLGTQYF. Looking up the rest from reference TRBV30 and TRBJ2-5 gives the full variable domain: SQTIHQWPATLVQPVGSPLSLECTVEGTSNPNLYWYRQAAGRGLQLLFYSVGIGQISSEVPQNLSASRPQDRQFILSSKKLLLSDSGFYLCAWSVLGTQYFGPGTRLLVL.

The genes are TRBV20-1 and TRBJ2-5; TRBD2 might be the D (7 bases). Germline assignment: CDR1 DFQATT and CDR2 SNEGSKA (reference sequence). V lost 3 bases and J 5 bases, leaving 16 bases between the germline ends. This CDR3 has 14 residues. The CDR3 DNA is TGCAGTGCTAGTGGCGGGGGACATGGGGAGACCCAGTACTTC. Its protein is CSASGGGHGETQYF.

This clone has a handful of counts. The rearrangement uses TRBV21-1 and TRBJ1-6. TRBV21-1 is reported as a pseudogene. The CDR3 consists of 14 residues. CDR3 DNA sequence: TGTGCCAGCAGGGTGAGCTCCTATAATTCACCCCTCCACTTT. Translated, it gives CASRVSSYNSPLHF.

The chain links TRBV7-2 to TRBJ2-1; weak D call: TRBD2 (5 bases). CDR3 length: 14 residues. Trimming cost V 4 bases and J 4 bases, with 11 bases left between them. In germline, CDR1 is SGHTA, CDR2 FQGNSA. The CDR3 spells CASSSYGEYNEQFF. Written as DNA, the CDR3 is TGTGCCAGCAGCTCATACGGGGAGTACAATGAGCAGTTCTTC. The full variable domain, with the rest looked up from reference TRBV7-2 and TRBJ2-1, is GAGVSQSPSNKVTEKGKDVELRCDPISGHTALYWYRQSLGQGLEFLIYFQGNSAPDKSGLPSDRFSAERTGGSVSTLTIQRTQQEDSAVYLCASSSYGEYNEQFFGPGTRLTVL.